The rows below give T cell receptor beta chains drawn from one sample of a study of cytomegalovirus exposure and HLA in healthy donors. Method: immunoSEQ multiplex PCR; TCRdb's copy keeps in-frame clones and lacks some. The sample carries more than 80,000 clones, around 74% recorded once. Sequencing used PBMCs. The receptor set was obtained from a female donor in good health and CMV-seropositive. Both conserved end residues are part of each CDR3. D genes are given only for firm matches. Clone size is shown for a subset of rows, as once, few, many or a class of expanded clone.

v_gene: TRBV5-6; abundance: .; j_gene: TRBJ2-7; d_gene: .; CDR3nt: TGTGCCAGCAGCTTGCTACTATCCAACGAGCAGTACTTC; CDR3aa: CASSLLLSNEQYF
v_gene: TRBV5-1; abundance: .; j_gene: TRBJ2-7; d_gene: TRBD1; CDR3nt: TGCGCCAGCAGCCCCCGGACAGGGAAAACCTACGAGCAGTACTTC; CDR3aa: CASSPRTGKTYEQYF
v_gene: TRBV2; abundance: .; j_gene: TRBJ2-7; d_gene: TRBD1; CDR3nt: TGTGCCAGCGGCCGGGACAGGGTGACCGACGAGCAGTACTTC; CDR3aa: CASGRDRVTDEQYF
v_gene: TRBV30; abundance: .; j_gene: TRBJ1-4; d_gene: .; CDR3nt: TGTGCCTGGAGGAGGAATCAAAAACTGTTTTTT; CDR3aa: CAWRRNQKLFF
v_gene: TRBV11-2; abundance: .; j_gene: TRBJ2-7; d_gene: TRBD2; CDR3nt: TGTGCCAGCAGCTTACCGAGCGGGAGGTATCCCTACGAGCAGTACTTC; CDR3aa: CASSLPSGRYPYEQYF
v_gene: TRBV29-1; abundance: .; j_gene: TRBJ1-1; d_gene: .; CDR3nt: TGCAGCGTTGACGGGCAGGGGCATGTTGAAGCTTTCTTT; CDR3aa: CSVDGQGHVEAFF
v_gene: TRBV27; abundance: .; j_gene: TRBJ2-4; d_gene: .; CDR3nt: TGTGCCAGTGGGACAAGGCCAAACATTCAGTACTTC; CDR3aa: CASGTRPNIQYF
v_gene: TRBV28; abundance: few; j_gene: TRBJ2-7; d_gene: TRBD1; CDR3nt: TGTGCCAGCAGTTCTCGGACAGGCCACTCCTACGAGCAGTACTTC; CDR3aa: CASSSRTGHSYEQYF
v_gene: TRBV13; abundance: .; j_gene: TRBJ2-7; d_gene: TRBD1; CDR3nt: TGTGCCAGCAGCTTACTATCCGGGACAGGGGGAAGGGAGCAGTACTTC; CDR3aa: CASSLLSGTGGREQYF
v_gene: TRBV30; abundance: .; j_gene: TRBJ1-5; d_gene: .; CDR3nt: TGTGCCTGGGGGGGCCTCACAGGACAGCCCCAGCATTTT; CDR3aa: CAWGGLTGQPQHF
v_gene: TRBV9; abundance: .; j_gene: TRBJ2-1; d_gene: .; CDR3nt: TGTGCCAGCAGCGTAGCTCCCGGGAATGAGCAGTTCTTC; CDR3aa: CASSVAPGNEQFF
v_gene: TRBV6-5; abundance: .; j_gene: TRBJ2-7; d_gene: TRBD2; CDR3nt: TGTGCCAGCAGTTACGGGAGGGCCTACGAGCAGTACTTC; CDR3aa: CASSYGRAYEQYF
v_gene: TRBV6-1; abundance: .; j_gene: TRBJ2-5; d_gene: .; CDR3nt: TGTGCCAGCAGTGAAGCGGAGGGAGGCCTAAGGGAGACCCAGTACTTC; CDR3aa: CASSEAEGGLRETQYF
v_gene: TRBV4-3; abundance: once; j_gene: TRBJ1-2; d_gene: .; CDR3nt: TGCGCCAGCAGCCAAGGCTATGGCGGACAGTATGGACTTGGCTACACCTTC; CDR3aa: CASSQGYGGQYGLGYTF
v_gene: TRBV2; abundance: .; j_gene: TRBJ2-7; d_gene: TRBD2; CDR3nt: TGTGCCAGCAGTGTGGGACTAGCCTCCGAGCAGTACTTC; CDR3aa: CASSVGLASEQYF
v_gene: TRBV28; abundance: .; j_gene: TRBJ2-7; d_gene: .; CDR3nt: TGTGCCAGCAGCTATTTGGGGGGGCGTCCAGGCGAGCAGTACTTC; CDR3aa: CASSYLGGRPGEQYF
v_gene: TRBV6-1; abundance: few; j_gene: TRBJ1-2; d_gene: .; CDR3nt: TGTGCCAGCAGTTCAGACGGACTCTATGGCTACACCTTC; CDR3aa: CASSSDGLYGYTF
v_gene: TRBV11-1; abundance: .; j_gene: TRBJ2-1; d_gene: TRBD1; CDR3nt: TGTGCCAGCAGCTCGAGGACAGGGGGCGATGAGCAGTTCTTC; CDR3aa: CASSSRTGGDEQFF
v_gene: TRBV4-2; abundance: .; j_gene: TRBJ2-2; d_gene: TRBD2; CDR3nt: TGTGCCAGCAGCCAGAAGCGGGAGGGGAGAAGCCCCGGGGAGCTGTTTTTT; CDR3aa: CASSQKREGRSPGELFF
v_gene: TRBV18; abundance: .; j_gene: TRBJ1-5; d_gene: .; CDR3nt: TGTGCCAGCTCACCTTCCCAGGGTCGATCTGCCCAGCATTTT; CDR3aa: CASSPSQGRSAQHF
v_gene: TRBV29-1; abundance: .; j_gene: TRBJ2-7; d_gene: TRBD1; CDR3nt: TGCAGCGTTGCCAGGGGGCCCTCCTACGAGCAGTACTTC; CDR3aa: CSVARGPSYEQYF
v_gene: TRBV12-1; abundance: once; j_gene: TRBJ1-2; d_gene: .; CDR3nt: TGTGCCAGCAGCCCGACTCCATTAAACTATGGCTACACCTTC; CDR3aa: CASSPTPLNYGYTF
v_gene: TRBV7-9; abundance: .; j_gene: TRBJ2-5; d_gene: .; CDR3nt: TGTGCCAGCAGCTTAGTGGGTACTAGATCGGAGACCCAGTACTTC; CDR3aa: CASSLVGTRSETQYF
v_gene: TRBV2; abundance: .; j_gene: TRBJ1-6; d_gene: TRBD1; CDR3nt: TGTGCCAGCAGGGTCCGGGGACAGGGTAATTCACCCCTCCACTTT; CDR3aa: CASRVRGQGNSPLHF
v_gene: TRBV2; abundance: .; j_gene: TRBJ2-5; d_gene: .; CDR3nt: TGTGCCAGCAGTGACGGGGGAAGGAGAGAGACCCAGTACTTC; CDR3aa: CASSDGGRRETQYF
v_gene: TRBV2; abundance: .; j_gene: TRBJ2-1; d_gene: TRBD2; CDR3nt: TGTGCCAGCAGTGCCGCCCTAGCGGGGGGATTAAACAATGAGCAGTTCTTC; CDR3aa: CASSAALAGGLNNEQFF
v_gene: TRBV7-9; abundance: few; j_gene: TRBJ1-1; d_gene: TRBD1; CDR3nt: TGTGCCAGCAGCTCCGAACAGGGGTTGGACACTGAAGCTTTCTTT; CDR3aa: CASSSEQGLDTEAFF
v_gene: TRBV4-3; abundance: .; j_gene: TRBJ1-2; d_gene: .; CDR3nt: TGCGCCAGCAGCCCGCAGGGCCTCCACCCTATATATGCGGGCTACACCTTC; CDR3aa: CASSPQGLHPIYAGYTF
v_gene: TRBV4-1; abundance: .; j_gene: TRBJ1-5; d_gene: .; CDR3nt: TGCGCCAGCAGCCAAGGGTGGACAGTCAATCAGCCCCAGCATTTT; CDR3aa: CASSQGWTVNQPQHF
v_gene: TRBV30; abundance: few; j_gene: TRBJ1-5; d_gene: .; CDR3nt: TGTGCCTGGAGTGTACGGGGCCCAGGGGAGCCCCAGCATTTT; CDR3aa: CAWSVRGPGEPQHF
v_gene: TRBV30; abundance: once; j_gene: TRBJ2-2; d_gene: .; CDR3nt: TGTGCCTGGCCCCCAGCGGGGAACACCGGGGAGCTGTTTTTT; CDR3aa: CAWPPAGNTGELFF
v_gene: TRBV5-1; abundance: .; j_gene: TRBJ2-1; d_gene: TRBD2; CDR3nt: TGCGCCAGCAGCTCTAGCGGGGGCCTCTACAATGAGCAGTTCTTC; CDR3aa: CASSSSGGLYNEQFF